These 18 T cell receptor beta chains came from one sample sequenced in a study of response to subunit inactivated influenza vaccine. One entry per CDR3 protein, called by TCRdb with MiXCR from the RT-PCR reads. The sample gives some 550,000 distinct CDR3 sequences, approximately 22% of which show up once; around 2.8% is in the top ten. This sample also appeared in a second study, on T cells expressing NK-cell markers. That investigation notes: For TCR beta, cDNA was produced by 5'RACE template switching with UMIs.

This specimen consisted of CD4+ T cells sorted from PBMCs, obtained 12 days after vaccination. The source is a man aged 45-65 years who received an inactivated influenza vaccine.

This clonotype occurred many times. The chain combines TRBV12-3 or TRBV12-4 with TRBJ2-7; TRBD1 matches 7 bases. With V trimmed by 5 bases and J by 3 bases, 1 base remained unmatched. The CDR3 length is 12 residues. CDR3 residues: CASSRDSYEQYF. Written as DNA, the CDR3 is TGTGCCAGCAGTAGGGACAGCTACGAGCAGTACTTC.

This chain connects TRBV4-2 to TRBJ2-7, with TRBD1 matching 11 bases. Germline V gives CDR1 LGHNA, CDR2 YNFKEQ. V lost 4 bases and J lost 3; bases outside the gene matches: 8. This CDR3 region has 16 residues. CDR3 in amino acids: CASSRSGTGGNYEQYF. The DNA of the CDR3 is TGTGCCAGCAGCCGGTCCGGGACAGGGGGAAACTACGAGCAGTACTTC.

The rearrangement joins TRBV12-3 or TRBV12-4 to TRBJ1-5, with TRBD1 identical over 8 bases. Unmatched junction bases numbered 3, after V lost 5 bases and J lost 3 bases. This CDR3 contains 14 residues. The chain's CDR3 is CASSPTGDNQPQHF. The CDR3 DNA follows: TGTGCCAGCAGTCCGACAGGGGACAATCAGCCCCAGCATTTT.

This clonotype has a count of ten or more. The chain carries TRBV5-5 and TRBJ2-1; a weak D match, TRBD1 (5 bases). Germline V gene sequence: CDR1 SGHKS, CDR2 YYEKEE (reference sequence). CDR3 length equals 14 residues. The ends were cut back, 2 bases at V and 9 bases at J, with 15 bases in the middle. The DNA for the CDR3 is TGTGCCAGCAGCTTCCTTGACTGGGGCGGTGAGCAGTTCTTC. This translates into CASSFLDWGGEQFF.

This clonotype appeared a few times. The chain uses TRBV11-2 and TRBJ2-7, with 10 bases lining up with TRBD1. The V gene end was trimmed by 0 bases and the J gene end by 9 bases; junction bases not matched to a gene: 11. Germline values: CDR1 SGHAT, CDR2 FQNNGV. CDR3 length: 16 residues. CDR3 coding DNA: TGTGCCAGCAGCTTAGAGCCCGGGACAGGGGTGACGGGGCAGTACTTC. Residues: CASSLEPGTGVTGQYF.

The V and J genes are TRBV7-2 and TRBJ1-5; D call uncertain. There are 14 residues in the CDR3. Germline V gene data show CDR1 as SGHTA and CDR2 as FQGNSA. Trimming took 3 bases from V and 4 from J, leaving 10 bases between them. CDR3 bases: TGTGCCAGCAGCTTTCTGGGTCGTAATCAGCCCCAGCATTTT. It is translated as CASSFLGRNQPQHF. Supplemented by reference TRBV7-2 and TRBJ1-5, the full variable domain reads GAGVSQSPSNKVTEKGKDVELRCDPISGHTALYWYRQSLGQGLEFLIYFQGNSAPDKSGLPSDRFSAERTGGSVSTLTIQRTQQEDSAVYLCASSFLGRNQPQHFGDGTRLSIL.

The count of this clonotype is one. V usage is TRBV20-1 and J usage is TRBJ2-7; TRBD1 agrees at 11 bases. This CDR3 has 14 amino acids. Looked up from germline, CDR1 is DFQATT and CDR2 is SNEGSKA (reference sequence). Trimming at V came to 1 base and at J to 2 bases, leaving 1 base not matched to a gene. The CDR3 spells CSARGGQGAYEQYF. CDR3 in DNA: TGCAGTGCTAGAGGGGGACAGGGGGCCTACGAGCAGTACTTC.

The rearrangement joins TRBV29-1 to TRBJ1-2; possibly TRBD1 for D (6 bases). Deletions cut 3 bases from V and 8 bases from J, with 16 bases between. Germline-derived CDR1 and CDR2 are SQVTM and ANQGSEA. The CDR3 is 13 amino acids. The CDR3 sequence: CSVDILAGDGYTF. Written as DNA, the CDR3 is TGCAGCGTTGATATTCTGGCAGGGGACGGCTACACCTTC.

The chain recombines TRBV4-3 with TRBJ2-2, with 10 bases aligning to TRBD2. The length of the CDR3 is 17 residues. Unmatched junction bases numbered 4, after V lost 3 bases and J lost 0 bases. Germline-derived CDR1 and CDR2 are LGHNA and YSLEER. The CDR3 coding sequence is TGCGCCAGCAGCCACTTTACTAGCGGGGCGAACACCGGGGAGCTGTTTTTT. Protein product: CASSHFTSGANTGELFF.

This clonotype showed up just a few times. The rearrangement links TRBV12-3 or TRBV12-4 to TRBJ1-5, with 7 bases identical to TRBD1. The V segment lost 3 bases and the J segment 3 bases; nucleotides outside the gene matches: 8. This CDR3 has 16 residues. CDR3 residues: CASSFRGRGINQPQHF. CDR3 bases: TGTGCCAGCAGTTTCAGGGGCAGGGGGATCAATCAGCCCCAGCATTTT.

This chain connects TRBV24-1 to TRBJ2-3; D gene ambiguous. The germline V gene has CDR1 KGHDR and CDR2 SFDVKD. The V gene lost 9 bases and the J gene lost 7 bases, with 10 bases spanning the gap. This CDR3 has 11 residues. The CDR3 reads CATGSAYTQYF. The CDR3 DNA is TGTGCCACCGGTTCCGCTTATACGCAGTATTTT.

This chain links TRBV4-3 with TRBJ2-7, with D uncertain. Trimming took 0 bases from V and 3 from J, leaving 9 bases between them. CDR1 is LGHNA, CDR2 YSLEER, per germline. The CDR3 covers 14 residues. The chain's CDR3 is CASSQEVTDYEQYF. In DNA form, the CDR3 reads TGCGCCAGCAGCCAAGAGGTCACCGACTACGAGCAGTACTTC.

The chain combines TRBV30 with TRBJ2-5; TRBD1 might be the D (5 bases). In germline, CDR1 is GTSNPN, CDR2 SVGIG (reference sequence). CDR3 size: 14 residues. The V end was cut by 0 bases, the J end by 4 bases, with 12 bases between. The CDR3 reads CAWSVGSGRETQYF. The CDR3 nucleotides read TGTGCCTGGAGTGTAGGGTCAGGGCGAGAGACCCAGTACTTC.

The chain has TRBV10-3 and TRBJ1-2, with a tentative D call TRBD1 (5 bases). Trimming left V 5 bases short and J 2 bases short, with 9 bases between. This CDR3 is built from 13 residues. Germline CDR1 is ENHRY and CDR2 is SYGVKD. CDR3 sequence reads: CAISTPGNYGYTF. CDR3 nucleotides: TGTGCCATCAGTACCCCAGGGAACTATGGCTACACCTTC.

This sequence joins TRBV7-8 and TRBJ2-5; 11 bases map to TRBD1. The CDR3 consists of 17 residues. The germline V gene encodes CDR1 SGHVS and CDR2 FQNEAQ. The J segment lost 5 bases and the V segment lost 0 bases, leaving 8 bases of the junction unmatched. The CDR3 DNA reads TGTGCCAGCAGCTTAGCGGGAGGACAGGGGGCATGGGAGACCCAGTACTTC. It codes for CASSLAGGQGAWETQYF.

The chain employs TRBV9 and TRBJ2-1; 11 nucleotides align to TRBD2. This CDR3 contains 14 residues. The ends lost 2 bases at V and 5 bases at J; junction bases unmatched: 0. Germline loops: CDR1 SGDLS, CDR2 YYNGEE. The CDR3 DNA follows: TGTGCCAGCAGCGTGGGACTAGCGGACAATGAGCAGTTCTTC. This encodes CASSVGLADNEQFF.

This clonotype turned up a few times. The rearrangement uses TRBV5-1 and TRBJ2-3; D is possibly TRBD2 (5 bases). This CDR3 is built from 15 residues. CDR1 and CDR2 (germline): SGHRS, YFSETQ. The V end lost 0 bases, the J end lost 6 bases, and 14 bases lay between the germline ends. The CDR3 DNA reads TGCGCCAGCAGCTTGGCCGGACCCTCGGGGGATACGCAGTATTTT. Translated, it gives CASSLAGPSGDTQYF.

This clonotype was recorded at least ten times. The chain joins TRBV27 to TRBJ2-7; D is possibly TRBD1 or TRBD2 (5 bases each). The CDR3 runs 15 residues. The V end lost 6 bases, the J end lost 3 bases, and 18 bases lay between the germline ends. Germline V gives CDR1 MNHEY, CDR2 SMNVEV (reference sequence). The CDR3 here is CASSRTGTRNYEQYF. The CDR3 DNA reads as TGTGCCAGCAGCAGAACCGGGACCCGGAACTACGAGCAGTACTTC.